The 19 T cell receptor beta chains given below trace back to one sample, sequenced in a study of CXCR3-negative and CXCR3-positive naive CD8 T cells. UMI-labeled 5' RACE TRB cDNA libraries were prepared from the cells. TCRdb reprocessed the 5' RACE reads and keeps a single row for each CDR3 protein, giving no DNA. The sample's table shows 20,000 to 30,000 distinct CDR3 sequences. The sequenced sample consisted of naive CXCR3- CD8+ T cells from blood. Subset given: CD45RO-CCR7+CD27+CD95- naive CD8+ T cells lacking CXCR3 (TNR3-). Source of these receptors: a human donor in good health. Some clones in this sample may be carry-over from other donors' samples.

V and J are TRBV12-3 or TRBV12-4 and TRBJ2-2. The length of the CDR3 is 15 residues. CDR3 residues: CASSLWLGNTGELFF.

The gene calls are TRBV6-2 or TRBV6-3 and TRBJ2-7; TCRdb returns TRBD2, unconfirmable since there is no DNA. The CDR3 has 14 residues. In germline, CDR1 is MNHEY, CDR2 SVGEGT. The CDR3: CASSGLAGGLEQYF.

This clonotype counts as medium-sized by frequency. This chain joins TRBV25-1 and TRBJ2-2. This CDR3 contains 13 residues. Looked up from germline, CDR1 is MGHDK and CDR2 is SYGVNS. The CDR3 loop reads CASSESEIGELFF.

The rearrangement joins TRBV20-1 to TRBJ1-1; TCRdb proposes TRBD1, but this gene call is untestable without DNA. The CDR3 runs 12 residues. The germline V gene has CDR1 DFQATT and CDR2 SNEGSKA (reference sequence). This CDR3 is CSARRTDTEAFF.

The gene calls are TRBV14 and TRBJ2-2. The CDR3 spans 13 residues. The germline V gene has CDR1 SGHDN and CDR2 FVKESK. The CDR3 loop is CASSQEGTGELFF. The whole variable domain, filled in from reference TRBV14 and TRBJ2-2, reads EAGVTQFPSHSVIEKGQTVTLRCDPISGHDNLYWYRRVMGKEIKFLLHFVKESKQDESGMPNNRFLAERTGGTYSTLKVQPAELEDSGVYFCASSQEGTGELFFGEGSRLTVL.

The chain carries TRBV28 and TRBJ2-7; there is no DNA to check the TCRdb D call of TRBD1. The CDR3 is made up of 17 amino acids. Germline V gene lookup returns CDR1 MDHEN and CDR2 SYDVKM. The chain's CDR3 is CASSLNPPGQGSYEQYF. Full variable domain (remainder filled in from reference TRBV28 and TRBJ2-7): DVKVTQSSRYLVKRTGEKVFLECVQDMDHENMFWYRQDPGLGLRLIYFSYDVKMKEKGDIPEGYSVSREKKERFSLILESASTNQTSMYLCASSLNPPGQGSYEQYFGPGTRLTVT.

This sequence joins TRBV29-1 and TRBJ2-3; TCRdb outputs TRBD1, but without DNA this stays unchecked. The CDR3 spans 14 residues. CDR1 and CDR2 (germline): SQVTM, ANQGSEA. CDR3 amino acids: CSAFGQGIADTQYF.

The chain carries TRBV3-1 and TRBJ2-5. Germline CDR1 reads LGHDT; CDR2 reads YNNKEL (reference sequence). The CDR3 sequence is 15 residues long. CDR3 sequence reads: CASSQVYRPQETQYF.

By frequency, this clonotype is medium-sized. The chain recombines TRBV3-1 with TRBJ2-1; TCRdb proposes TRBD2, but this gene call is untestable without DNA. Germline V gene data show CDR1 as LGHDT and CDR2 as YNNKEL (reference sequence). The CDR3 length is 20 residues. This chain's CDR3 is CASSPRPLAGGPSSYNEQFF.

The chain has TRBV9 and TRBJ2-1; lacking DNA, the TRBD1 call made by TCRdb goes unchecked. The CDR3 totals 15 residues. CDR1 is SGDLS, CDR2 YYNGEE, per germline. The CDR3: CASSPWDGDYNEQFF. Filled out from reference TRBV9 and TRBJ2-1, the complete variable domain reads DSGVTQTPKHLITATGQRVTLRCSPRSGDLSVYWYQQSLDQGLQFLIQYYNGEERAKGNILERFSAQQFPDLHSELNLSSLELGDSALYFCASSPWDGDYNEQFFGPGTRLTVL.

This chain links TRBV7-2 with TRBJ2-7; lacking DNA, the TRBD2 call made by TCRdb goes unchecked. There are 14 residues in the CDR3. Germline V lookup: CDR1 SGHTA, CDR2 FQGNSA. CDR3 sequence reads: CASSSGGLTYEQYF.

The rearrangement joins TRBV27 to TRBJ2-3; TCRdb names TRBD2, which stays unverified in the absence of DNA. This CDR3 is 14 amino acids long. Germline lookup yields CDR1 MNHEY and CDR2 SMNVEV (reference sequence). The CDR3 loop is CASWGLTPTDTQYF.

This chain connects TRBV28 to TRBJ2-1. In germline, CDR1 is MDHEN, CDR2 SYDVKM. This CDR3 spans 16 amino acids. CDR3: CASSPKGGGTYNEQFF.

The J gene is TRBJ2-2, the V gene TRBV20-1; the TCRdb D gene call, TRBD1, has no DNA to confirm it. CDR1 and CDR2 (germline): DFQATT, SNEGSKA (reference sequence). The CDR3 has 14 amino acids. CDR3 protein: CSASKGADTGELFF.

The chain carries TRBV6-2 or TRBV6-3 and TRBJ1-6; lacking DNA, the TRBD1 call made by TCRdb goes unchecked. The length of the CDR3 is 15 residues. From germline, CDR1 is MNHEY and CDR2 SVGEGT. The CDR3 is CASSRPGQGPTPLHF.

The chain employs TRBV6-2 or TRBV6-3 and TRBJ2-1. The CDR3 is 14 residues long. CDR1 MNHEY and CDR2 SVGEGT come from the germline V gene. The CDR3 is CAILNSETYNEQFF.

V gene TRBV20-1 combines with J gene TRBJ2-5; the D call from TCRdb, TRBD2, cannot be confirmed without DNA. Germline CDR1 is DFQATT and CDR2 is SNEGSKA (reference sequence). The CDR3 is made up of 16 amino acids. The CDR3 is CSAGGYNPSFQETQYF.

V is TRBV12-3 or TRBV12-4 and J is TRBJ2-5; TCRdb's D call of TRBD2 is untestable without DNA. The CDR3 contains 12 residues. This CDR3 reads CASTPQEGTQYF.

The CDR3 is CASSLWVAGGTDTQYF. This rearrangement joins TRBV28 to TRBJ2-3; there is no DNA to check the TCRdb D call of TRBD2. Germline V gene data show CDR1 as MDHEN and CDR2 as SYDVKM. The CDR3 has 16 residues.